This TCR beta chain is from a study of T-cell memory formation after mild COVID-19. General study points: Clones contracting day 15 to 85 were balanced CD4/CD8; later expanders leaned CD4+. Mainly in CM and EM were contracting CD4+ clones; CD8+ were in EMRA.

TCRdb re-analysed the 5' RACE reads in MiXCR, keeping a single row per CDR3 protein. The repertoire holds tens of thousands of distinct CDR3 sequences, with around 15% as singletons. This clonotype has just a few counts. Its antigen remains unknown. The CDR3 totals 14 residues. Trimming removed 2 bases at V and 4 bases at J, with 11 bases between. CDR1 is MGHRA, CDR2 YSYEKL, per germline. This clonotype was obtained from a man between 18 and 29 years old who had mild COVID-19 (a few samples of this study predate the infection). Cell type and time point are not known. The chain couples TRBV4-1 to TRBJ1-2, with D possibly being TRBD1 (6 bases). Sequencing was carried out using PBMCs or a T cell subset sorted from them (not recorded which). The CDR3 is CASSQRTAIYGYTF. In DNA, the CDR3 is TGCGCCAGCAGCCAAAGGACAGCGATCTATGGCTACACCTTC.